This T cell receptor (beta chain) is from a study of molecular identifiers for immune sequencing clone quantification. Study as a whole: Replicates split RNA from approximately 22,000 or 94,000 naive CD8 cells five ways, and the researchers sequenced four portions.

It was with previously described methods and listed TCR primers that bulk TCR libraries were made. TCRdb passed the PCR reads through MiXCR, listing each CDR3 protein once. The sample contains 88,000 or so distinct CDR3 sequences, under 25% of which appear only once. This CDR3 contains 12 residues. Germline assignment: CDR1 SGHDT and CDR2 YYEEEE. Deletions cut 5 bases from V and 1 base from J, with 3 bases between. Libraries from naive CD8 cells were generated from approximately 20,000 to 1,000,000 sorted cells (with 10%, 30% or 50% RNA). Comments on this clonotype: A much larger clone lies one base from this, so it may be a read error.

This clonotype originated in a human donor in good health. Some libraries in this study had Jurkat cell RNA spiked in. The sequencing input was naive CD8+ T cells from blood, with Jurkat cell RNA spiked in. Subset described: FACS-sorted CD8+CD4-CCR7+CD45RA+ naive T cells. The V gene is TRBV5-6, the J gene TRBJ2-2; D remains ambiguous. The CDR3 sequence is CASSLNTGELFF. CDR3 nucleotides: TGTGCCAGCAGTTTGAACACCGGGGAGCTGTTTTTT.